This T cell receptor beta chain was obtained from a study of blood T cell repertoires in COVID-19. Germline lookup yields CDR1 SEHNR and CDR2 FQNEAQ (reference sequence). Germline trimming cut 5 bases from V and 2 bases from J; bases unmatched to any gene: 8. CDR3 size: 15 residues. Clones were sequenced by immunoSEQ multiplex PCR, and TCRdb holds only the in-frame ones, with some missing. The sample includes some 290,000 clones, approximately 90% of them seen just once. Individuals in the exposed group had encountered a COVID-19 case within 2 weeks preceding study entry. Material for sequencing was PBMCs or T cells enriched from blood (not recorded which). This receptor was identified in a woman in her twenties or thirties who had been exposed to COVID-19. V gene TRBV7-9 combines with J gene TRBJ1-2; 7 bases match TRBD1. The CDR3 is CASSPTGRGNYGYTF. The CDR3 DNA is TGTGCCAGCAGCCCGACAGGGAGAGGAAACTATGGCTACACCTTC.